This T cell receptor beta chain comes out of a study of T cell responses to AZD1222 COVID-19 vaccine. Background on the study: Pooled together were second doses at about 4 or about 12 weeks.

Overall study results and limits: Once two AZD1222 doses were given, Spike-specific TCR breadth and depth went up. The study found vaccine-associated CD4 TCRs spanning spike, dominant at 160-218 and 743-854. Per reports, nearly half of all spike-specific TCRs target regions that are unmutated in variants.

V dropped 1 base and J dropped 2 bases, with 12 bases sitting between them. The CDR3 is 15 amino acids. Looked up from germline, CDR1 is SEHNR and CDR2 is FQNEAQ (reference sequence). A word on this clone: Its target is unknown.

The table came from immunoSEQ multiplex PCR; TCRdb's copy has only in-frame clones and leaves some out. This sample carries 90,000 to 130,000 clones, about 88% of them seen once, and the ten largest clones take 1.6%. The chain has TRBV7-9 and TRBJ2-7; TRBD1 might be the D (6 bases). The specimen comprised peripheral blood, sampled on day 0 of AZD1222 vaccination. This sequence originates from an adult in good health. CDR3 in DNA: TGTGCCAGCAGCTTAGGGGGGCAGGCCCCCTACGAGCAGTACTTC. Its protein product is CASSLGGQAPYEQYF. Full variable domain (missing parts from reference TRBV7-9 and TRBJ2-7): DTGVSQNPRHKITKRGQNVTFRCDPISEHNRLYWYRQTLGQGPEFLTYFQNEAQLEKSRLLSDRFSAERPKGSFSTLEIQRTEQGDSAMYLCASSLGGQAPYEQYFGPGTRLTVT.